The entry that follows covers one T cell receptor beta chain sequence. The antigen remains undetermined. Genomic DNA templated the TCR beta VDJ and CDR3 profiling. TCRdb called the reads again in MiXCR, with one record for every CDR3 protein. The sample has about 200,000 distinct CDR3 sequences, 55% to 65% seen once. CD8+CD57+ cell expansion, shown by flow cytometry, had occurred in the patients selected for sequencing. When blood sampling took place, the patients had received no therapy. The data belong to a study of CD8+CD57+ T cells in acquired aplastic anemia. Study as a whole: Sorted CD4+ and CD8+ cells gave a mean 3.2 ug DNA, range about 0.17 to 27.4 ug.

Study results and limitations: In CD8+ cells, Simpson's diversity showed no significant difference between patients and controls. Approximately 28 CD8+ CDR3 sequences were shared between patients and controls.

CDR3 length: 16 residues. Looked up from germline, CDR1 is MGHRA and CDR2 is YSYEKL. The ends lost 2 bases at V and 4 bases at J; junction bases unmatched: 6. Sequenced: sorted CD4+, CD8+, or CD8+CD57+ T cells (not recorded which) from PBMCs. The V call is TRBV4-1, the J call TRBJ2-7; TRBD1 matches at 12 bases. This TCR derives from a human donor with aplastic anemia. This CDR3 is CASSQPGQGAYYEQYF. The CDR3 region has the DNA TGCGCCAGCAGCCAACCGGGACAGGGGGCGTATTACGAGCAGTACTTC.